This T cell receptor beta chain is from a study of human T cells and chemical hapten exposure. The V gene's germline CDR1 is KGHSH and CDR2 LQKENI. The V gene lost 0 bases and the J gene lost 3 bases, with 8 bases spanning the gap. The CDR3 contains 14 residues. The library labeled individual cDNA molecules by adding unique molecular identifiers to them. TCRdb re-called the RACE reads through MiXCR, storing one row per CDR3 protein. Among some 94,000 distinct CDR3 sequences listed, 9.5% to 15% were seen once. As to time point: patch test 1, 2 weeks after DPC sensitization. Treatment specified: therapeutic diphenylcyclopropenone sensitization with weekly scalp DPC.

The TCR sequence derives from a woman aged 40 to 50 with alopecia areata. Some clones in this sample may be carry-over from other donors' samples. The chain employs TRBV18 and TRBJ1-2; possibly TRBD1 for D (5 bases). Specimen: whole blood, collected in connection with sensitization to the hapten diphenylcyclopropenone (DPC). CDR3 sequence (DNA): TGTGCCAGCTCACCACCGGGGCAGCACTATGGCTACACCTTC. Translating gives CASSPPGQHYGYTF.